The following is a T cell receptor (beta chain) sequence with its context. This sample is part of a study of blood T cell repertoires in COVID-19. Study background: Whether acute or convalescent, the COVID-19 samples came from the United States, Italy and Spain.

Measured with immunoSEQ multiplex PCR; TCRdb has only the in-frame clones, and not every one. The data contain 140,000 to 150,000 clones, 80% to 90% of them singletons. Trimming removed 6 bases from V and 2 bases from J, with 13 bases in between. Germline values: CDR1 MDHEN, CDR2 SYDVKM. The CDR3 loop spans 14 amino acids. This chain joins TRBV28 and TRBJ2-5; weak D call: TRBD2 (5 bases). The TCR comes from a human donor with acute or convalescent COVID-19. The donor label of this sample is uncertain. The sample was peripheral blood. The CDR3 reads CASRGSGDQETQYF. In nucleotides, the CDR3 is TGTGCCAGCAGGGGCAGCGGCGATCAAGAGACCCAGTACTTC.